This T cell receptor beta chain was identified during a study of blood T cells in healthy people across ages. Comments on this clonotype: The antigen is unknown. A junction end diverges from the germline sequence, so it may reflect a read error.

A second roughly 6 to 12 cycle PCR used barcoded and J-beta primers. From the 5' RACE reads, TCRdb called clonotypes with MiXCR, one entry per CDR3 protein. In the table there are about 690,000 distinct CDR3 sequences, around 38% of which are singletons. Study-wide points: A roughly linear age-dependent decrease characterized TCR beta diversity per million T cells. Underestimates were what the diversity estimates from one million T cells were considered to be.

The CDR3 is made up of 15 amino acids. Germline loops: CDR1 SGDLS, CDR2 YYNGEE. V usage is TRBV9 and J usage is TRBJ2-5; 8 nucleotides align to TRBD2. TRBJ2-7 explains the end of the DNA better; the J call may be wrong. The sequence was collected from a man at least 80 years old in good health. Sequenced material: blood. The CDR3 reads CACSAAGTRDYEQYF. Here the CDR3 DNA reads TGTGCCTGCAGCGCGGCCGGGACTAGAGACTACGAGCAGTACTTC.